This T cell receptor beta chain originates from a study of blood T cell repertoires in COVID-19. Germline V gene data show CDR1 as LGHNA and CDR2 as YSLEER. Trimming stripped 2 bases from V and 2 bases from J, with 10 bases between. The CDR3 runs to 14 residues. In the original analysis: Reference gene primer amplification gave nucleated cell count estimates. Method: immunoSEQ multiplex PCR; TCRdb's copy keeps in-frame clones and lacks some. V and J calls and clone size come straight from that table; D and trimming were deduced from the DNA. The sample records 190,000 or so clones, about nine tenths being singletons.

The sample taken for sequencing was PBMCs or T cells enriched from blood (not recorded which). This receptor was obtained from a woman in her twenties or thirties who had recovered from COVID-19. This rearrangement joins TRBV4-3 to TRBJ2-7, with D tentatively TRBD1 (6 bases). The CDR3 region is CASSQTQGPYEQYF. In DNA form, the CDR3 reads TGCGCCAGCAGCCAAACACAGGGACCCTACGAGCAGTACTTC.